These 3 T cell receptor beta chains came from one sample sequenced in a study of neoadjuvant nivolumab and ipilimumab in lung cancer. Here immunoSEQ multiplex PCR was the method, and the copy in TCRdb shows in-frame clones only, minus some. The sample shows about 18,000 clones, approximately 73% of them seen only once. This specimen consisted of tumor tissue, obtained after neoadjuvant nivolumab, alone or with ipilimumab, at or shortly before surgery. The source is an adult with non-small cell lung cancer.

This chain uses TRBV29-1 with TRBJ2-1; TRBD2 aligns across 12 bases. Unmatched junction bases numbered 12, after V lost 6 bases and J lost 9 bases. The CDR3 spans 15 residues. The germline gives CDR1 SQVTM, CDR2 ANQGSEA. In DNA form, the CDR3 reads TGCAGCGTCCAAACTAGCGGGAGGCCCCAGGTTGAGCAGTTCTTC. Translation: CSVQTSGRPQVEQFF.

This clone has just one count. This chain joins TRBV11-3 and TRBJ2-7, with D possibly being TRBD2 (6 bases). Germline V lookup: CDR1 SGHNT, CDR2 YENEEA. CDR3 length: 13 residues. The V end lost 6 bases, the J end lost 0 bases, and 9 bases lay between the germline ends. DNA for the CDR3: TGTGCCAGCAGTCGGGGGAGCTCCTACGAGCAGTACTTC. Residues: CASSRGSSYEQYF.

The chain is built from TRBV11-2 and TRBJ2-7, with TRBD2 as a possible D gene (7 bases). CDR3 length: 16 amino acids. Deletions cut 3 bases from V and 6 bases from J, with 21 bases between. CDR1 SGHAT and CDR2 FQNNGV come from the germline V gene. CDR3 in amino acids: CASSFRRGREVGEQYF. The CDR3 region has the DNA TGTGCCAGCAGCTTCAGGCGGGGGCGAGAAGTCGGCGAGCAGTACTTC. The entire variable domain, with the rest obtained from reference TRBV11-2 and TRBJ2-7, is as follows: EAGVAQSPRYKIIEKRQSVAFWCNPISGHATLYWYQQILGQGPKLLIQFQNNGVVDDSQLPKDRFSAERLKGVDSTLKIQPAKLEDSAVYLCASSFRRGREVGEQYFGPGTRLTVT.